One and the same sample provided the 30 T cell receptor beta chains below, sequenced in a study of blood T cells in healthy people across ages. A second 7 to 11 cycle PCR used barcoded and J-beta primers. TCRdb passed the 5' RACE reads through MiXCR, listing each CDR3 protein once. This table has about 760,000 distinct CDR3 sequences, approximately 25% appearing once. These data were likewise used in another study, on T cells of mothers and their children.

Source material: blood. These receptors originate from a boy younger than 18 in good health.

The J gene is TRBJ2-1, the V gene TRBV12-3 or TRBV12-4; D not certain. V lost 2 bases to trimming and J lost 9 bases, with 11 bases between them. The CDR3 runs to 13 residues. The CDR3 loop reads CASSLKESGEQFF. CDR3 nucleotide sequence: TGTGCCAGCAGTTTAAAAGAGTCGGGTGAGCAGTTCTTC.

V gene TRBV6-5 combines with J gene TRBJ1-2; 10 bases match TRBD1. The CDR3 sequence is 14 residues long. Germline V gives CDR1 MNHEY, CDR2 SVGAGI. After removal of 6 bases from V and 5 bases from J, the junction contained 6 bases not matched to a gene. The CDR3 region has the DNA TGTGCCAGCAGGAGACAGGGGGCGCGGTATGGCTACACCTTC. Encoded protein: CASRRQGARYGYTF.

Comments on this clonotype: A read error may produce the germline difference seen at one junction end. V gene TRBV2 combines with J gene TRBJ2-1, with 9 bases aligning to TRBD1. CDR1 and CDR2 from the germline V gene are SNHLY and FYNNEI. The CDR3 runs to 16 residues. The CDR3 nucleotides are TGTGCCAGCAGTGTACACGGGACAGGGAATTGGAATGAGCAGTGCTTC. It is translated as CASSVHGTGNWNEQCF.

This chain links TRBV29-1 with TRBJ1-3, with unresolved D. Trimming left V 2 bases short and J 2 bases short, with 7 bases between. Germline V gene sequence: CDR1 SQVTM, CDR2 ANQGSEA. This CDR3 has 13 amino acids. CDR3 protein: CSVERPPGNTIYF. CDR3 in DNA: TGCAGCGTTGAACGGCCACCTGGAAACACCATATATTTT.

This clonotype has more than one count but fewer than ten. The CDR3 region has the DNA TGTGCCAGCAGTCAAGGGGAAGGAAACACCATATATTTT. This sequence encodes CASSQGEGNTIYF. V gene TRBV12-3 or TRBV12-4 combines with J gene TRBJ1-3; TRBD1 is a possible D gene (5 bases). The CDR3 has 13 residues. V lost 5 bases, J lost 4 bases, and 9 bases lay in between.

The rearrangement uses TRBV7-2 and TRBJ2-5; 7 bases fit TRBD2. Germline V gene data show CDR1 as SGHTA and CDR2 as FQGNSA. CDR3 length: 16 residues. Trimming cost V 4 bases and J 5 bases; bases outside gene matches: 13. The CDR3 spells CASSSLGGSRWETQYF. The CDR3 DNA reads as TGTGCCAGCAGCTCCCTGGGGGGGAGTCGCTGGGAGACCCAGTACTTC.

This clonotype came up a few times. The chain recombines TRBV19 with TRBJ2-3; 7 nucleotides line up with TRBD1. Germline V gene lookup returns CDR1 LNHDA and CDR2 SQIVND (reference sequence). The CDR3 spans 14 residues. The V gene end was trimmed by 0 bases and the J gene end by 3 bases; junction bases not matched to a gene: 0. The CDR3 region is CASSIDRGTDTQYF. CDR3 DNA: TGTGCCAGTAGTATAGACAGGGGGACAGATACGCAGTATTTT.

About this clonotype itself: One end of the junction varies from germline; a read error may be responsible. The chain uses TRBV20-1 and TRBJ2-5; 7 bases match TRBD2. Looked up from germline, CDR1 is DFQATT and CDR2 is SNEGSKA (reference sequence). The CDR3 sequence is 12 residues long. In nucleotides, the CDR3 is TGCAGTGCTAGGACTAGCTCCTACGAGCAGTGCTTC. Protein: CSARTSSYEQCF.

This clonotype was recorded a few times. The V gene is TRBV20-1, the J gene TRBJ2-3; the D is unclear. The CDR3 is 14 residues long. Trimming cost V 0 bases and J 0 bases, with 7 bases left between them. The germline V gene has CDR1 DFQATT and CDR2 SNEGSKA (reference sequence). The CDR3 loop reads CSARETLSTDTQYF. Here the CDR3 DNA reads TGCAGTGCTAGAGAAACTCTTAGCACAGATACGCAGTATTTT.

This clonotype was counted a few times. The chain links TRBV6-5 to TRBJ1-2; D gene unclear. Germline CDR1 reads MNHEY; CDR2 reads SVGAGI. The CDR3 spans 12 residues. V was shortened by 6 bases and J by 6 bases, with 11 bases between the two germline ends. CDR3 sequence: CASRRPEHGYTF. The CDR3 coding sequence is TGTGCCAGCAGGCGCCCCGAACATGGCTACACCTTC.

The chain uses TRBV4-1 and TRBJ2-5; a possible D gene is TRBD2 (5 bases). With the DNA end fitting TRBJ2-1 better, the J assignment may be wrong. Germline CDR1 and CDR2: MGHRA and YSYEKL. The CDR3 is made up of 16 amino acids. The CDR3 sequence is CASSQDYIGKGNEQFF. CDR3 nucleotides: TGCGCCAGCAGCCAAGATTATATCGGGAAGGGCAATGAGCAGTTCTTC.

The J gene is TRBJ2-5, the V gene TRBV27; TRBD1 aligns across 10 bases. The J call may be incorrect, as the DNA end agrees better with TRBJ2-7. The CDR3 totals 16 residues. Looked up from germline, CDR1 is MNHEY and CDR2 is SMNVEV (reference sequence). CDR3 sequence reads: CASSVKGTGDNYEQYF. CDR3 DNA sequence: TGTGCCAGCAGTGTAAAAGGGACAGGGGATAACTACGAGCAGTACTTC.

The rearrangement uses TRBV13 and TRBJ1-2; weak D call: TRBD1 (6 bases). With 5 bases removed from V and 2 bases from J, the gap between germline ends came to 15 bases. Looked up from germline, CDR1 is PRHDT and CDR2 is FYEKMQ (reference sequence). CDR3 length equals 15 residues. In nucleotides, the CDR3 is TGTGCCAGCAGCCCGATATCCCAGGGGAACTATGGCTACACCTTC. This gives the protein CASSPISQGNYGYTF.

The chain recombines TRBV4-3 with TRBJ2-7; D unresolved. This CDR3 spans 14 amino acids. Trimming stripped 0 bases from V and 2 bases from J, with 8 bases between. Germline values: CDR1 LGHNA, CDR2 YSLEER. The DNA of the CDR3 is TGCGCCAGCAGCCAAGAGAGGAGTACCTACGAGCAGTACTTC. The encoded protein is CASSQERSTYEQYF.

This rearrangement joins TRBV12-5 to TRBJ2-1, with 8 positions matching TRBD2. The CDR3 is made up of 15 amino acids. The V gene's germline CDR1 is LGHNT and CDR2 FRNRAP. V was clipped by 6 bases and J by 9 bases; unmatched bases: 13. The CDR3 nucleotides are TGTGCTAGTGGCCAACGGGGGGGCCCGGTCATTGAGCAGTTCTTC. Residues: CASGQRGGPVIEQFF.

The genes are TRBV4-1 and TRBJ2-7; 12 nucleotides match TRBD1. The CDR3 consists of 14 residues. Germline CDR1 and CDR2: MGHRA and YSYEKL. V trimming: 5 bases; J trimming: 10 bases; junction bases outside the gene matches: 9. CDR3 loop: CASSSGTGGSIQYF. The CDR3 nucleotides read TGCGCCAGCAGCTCCGGGACAGGGGGCTCCATACAGTACTTC.

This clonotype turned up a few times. CDR3: CSVETDRESSYEQYF. For the CDR3, the DNA is TGCAGCGTTGAAACGGACAGGGAGAGCTCCTACGAGCAGTACTTC. V is TRBV29-1 and J is TRBJ2-7, with TRBD1 matching 8 bases. After removal of 2 bases from V and 0 bases from J, the junction contained 6 bases not matched to a gene. Looked up from germline, CDR1 is SQVTM and CDR2 is ANQGSEA. The CDR3 runs to 15 residues.

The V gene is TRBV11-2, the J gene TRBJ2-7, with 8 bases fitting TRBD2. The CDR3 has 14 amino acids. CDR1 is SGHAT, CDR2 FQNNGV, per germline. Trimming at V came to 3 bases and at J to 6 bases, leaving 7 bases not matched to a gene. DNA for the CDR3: TGTGCCAGCAGCTTTTCACCCGGGGGGGGCGAGCAGTACTTC. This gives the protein CASSFSPGGGEQYF.

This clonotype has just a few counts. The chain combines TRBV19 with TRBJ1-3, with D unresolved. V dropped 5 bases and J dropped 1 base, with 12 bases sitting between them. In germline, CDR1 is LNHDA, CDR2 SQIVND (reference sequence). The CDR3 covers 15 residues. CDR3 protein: CASSSPSISGNTIYF. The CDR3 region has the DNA TGTGCCAGTAGTTCCCCAAGCATTTCTGGAAACACCATATATTTT.

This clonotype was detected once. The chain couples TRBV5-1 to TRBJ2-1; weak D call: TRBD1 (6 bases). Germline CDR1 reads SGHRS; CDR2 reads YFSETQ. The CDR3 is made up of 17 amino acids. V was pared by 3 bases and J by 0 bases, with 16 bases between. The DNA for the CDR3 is TGCGCCAGCAGCTCCCTGACAGGTACTAGCTCCTACAATGAGCAGTTCTTC. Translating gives CASSSLTGTSSYNEQFF.

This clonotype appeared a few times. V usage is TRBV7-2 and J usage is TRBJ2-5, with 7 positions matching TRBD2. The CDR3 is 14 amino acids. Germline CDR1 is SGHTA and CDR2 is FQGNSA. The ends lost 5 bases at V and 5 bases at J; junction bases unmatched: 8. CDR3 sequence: CASSQVGGEETQYF. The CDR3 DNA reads TGTGCCAGCAGCCAGGTGGGGGGGGAGGAGACCCAGTACTTC.

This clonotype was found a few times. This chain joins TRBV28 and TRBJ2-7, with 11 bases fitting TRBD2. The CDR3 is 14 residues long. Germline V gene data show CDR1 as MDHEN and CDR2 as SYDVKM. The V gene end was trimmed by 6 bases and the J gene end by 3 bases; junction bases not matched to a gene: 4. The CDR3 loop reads CASRLAGEHYEQYF. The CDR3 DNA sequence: TGTGCCAGCAGACTAGCGGGAGAGCACTACGAGCAGTACTTC.

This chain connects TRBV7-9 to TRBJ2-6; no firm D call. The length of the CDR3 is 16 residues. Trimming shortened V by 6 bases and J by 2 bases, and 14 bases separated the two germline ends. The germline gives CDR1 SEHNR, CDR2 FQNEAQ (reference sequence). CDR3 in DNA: TGTGCCAGCAGACCCGATGCAGTACCTGGGGCCAACGTCCTGACTTTC. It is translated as CASRPDAVPGANVLTF.

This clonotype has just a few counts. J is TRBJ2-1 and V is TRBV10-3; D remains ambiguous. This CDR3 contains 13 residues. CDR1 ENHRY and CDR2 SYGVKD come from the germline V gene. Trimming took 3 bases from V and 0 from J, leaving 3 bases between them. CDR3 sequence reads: CAISDVSYNEQFF. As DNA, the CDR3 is TGTGCCATCAGTGACGTCTCCTACAATGAGCAGTTCTTC.

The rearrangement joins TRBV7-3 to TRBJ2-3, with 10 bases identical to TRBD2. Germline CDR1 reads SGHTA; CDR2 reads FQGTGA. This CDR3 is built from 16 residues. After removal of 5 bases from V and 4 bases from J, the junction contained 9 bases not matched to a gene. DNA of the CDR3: TGTGCCAGCAGCCCGACCAGCGGGGGGGCCCCAGATACGCAGTATTTT. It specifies CASSPTSGGAPDTQYF.

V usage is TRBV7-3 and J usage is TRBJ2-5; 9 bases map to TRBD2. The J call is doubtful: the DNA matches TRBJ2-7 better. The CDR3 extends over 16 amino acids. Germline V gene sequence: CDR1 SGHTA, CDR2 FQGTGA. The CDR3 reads CASSLTPSGTSYEQYF. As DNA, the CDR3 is TGTGCCAGCAGCTTAACCCCTAGCGGGACATCCTACGAGCAGTACTTC.

The CDR3, as DNA: TGTGCCAGCAGTTTTCGGTACGGCCAGCAGTTCTTC. This gives the protein CASSFRYGQQFF. The gene calls are TRBV7-2 and TRBJ2-1, with no clear D. V was pared by 6 bases and J by 11 bases, with 14 bases between. The CDR3 sequence is 12 residues long. Germline CDR1 reads SGHTA; CDR2 reads FQGNSA.

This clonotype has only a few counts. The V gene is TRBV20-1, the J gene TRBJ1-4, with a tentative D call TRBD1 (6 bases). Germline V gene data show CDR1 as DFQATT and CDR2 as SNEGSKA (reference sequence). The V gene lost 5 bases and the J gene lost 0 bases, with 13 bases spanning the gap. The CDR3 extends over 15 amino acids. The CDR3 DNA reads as TGCAGTGCTGCTAACAGGGCCGCAACTAATGAAAAACTGTTTTTT. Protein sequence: CSAANRAATNEKLFF.

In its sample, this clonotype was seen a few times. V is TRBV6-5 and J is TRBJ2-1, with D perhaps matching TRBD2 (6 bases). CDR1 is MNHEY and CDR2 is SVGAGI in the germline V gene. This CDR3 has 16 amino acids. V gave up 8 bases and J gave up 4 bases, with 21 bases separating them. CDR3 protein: CASFPRRGLTYNEQFF. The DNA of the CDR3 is TGTGCCAGCTTCCCGCGGAGGGGCCTAACGTACAATGAGCAGTTCTTC.

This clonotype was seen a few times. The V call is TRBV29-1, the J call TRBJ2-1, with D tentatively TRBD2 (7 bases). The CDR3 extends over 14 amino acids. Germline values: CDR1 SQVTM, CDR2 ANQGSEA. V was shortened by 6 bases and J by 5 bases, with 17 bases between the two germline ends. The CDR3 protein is CSVALGGEDNEQFF. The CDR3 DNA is TGCAGCGTCGCACTAGGGGGGGAGGACAATGAGCAGTTCTTC.